This entry features one T cell receptor beta chain sequence. Its antigen remains unidentified. Vbeta (60) and Jbeta (13) primers were used in the PCR. Some clones are missing from TCRdb's copy, which holds only in-frame ones; the method was immunoSEQ multiplex PCR. The data show about 140,000 clones, with 82% seen just once and around 2.4% held by the top ten. After removal of 0 bases from V and 5 bases from J, the junction contained 5 bases not matched to a gene. Germline-derived CDR1 and CDR2 are SGDLS and YYNGEE. This CDR3 region has 14 residues. This record belongs to a study of cytomegalovirus exposure and HLA in healthy donors. Study-wide results and limits: Association with HLA alleles at 0.05 false discovery rate was found for 17,000 or so TCR beta sequences in a later analysis.

The rearrangement links TRBV9 to TRBJ2-7; TRBD1 agrees at 7 bases. The source is a male donor in good health and CMV-seronegative. The sequenced sample was PBMCs. CDR3 loop: CASSVAMTGHEQYF. For the CDR3, the DNA is TGTGCCAGCAGCGTAGCCATGACAGGGCACGAGCAGTACTTC.